This entry lists 3 T cell receptor beta chains sequenced from one sample in a study of blood T cell repertoires in COVID-19 (dated by TCRdb to about 2020). The method was the immunoSEQ multiplex PCR assay. TCRdb mirrors the immuneACCESS table, restricted to in-frame sequences. Some clones are absent from its copies; in checked studies, under half trace to an unresolved V gene, and the reason for the others is unknown. The sample profile shows about 83,000 clones; 70% to 90% of them were found once. Clones ranked in the top ten supply about 16% of the sample. The source material was peripheral blood. The receptors originated from a woman aged 80 or older with acute or convalescent COVID-19.

The chain carries TRBV2 and TRBJ1-6; 10 bases are shared with TRBD1. Looked up from germline, CDR1 is SNHLY and CDR2 is FYNNEI. Unmatched junction bases numbered 6, after V lost 6 bases and J lost 7 bases. This CDR3 has 15 amino acids. CDR3 nucleotide sequence: TGTGCCAGCAGCCGACAGGGGGCGCAGAATTCACCCCTCCACTTT. Its protein is CASSRQGAQNSPLHF.

This clone has a single count. The chain is built from TRBV5-4 and TRBJ1-5; no firm D call. CDR1 and CDR2 (germline): SGHNT, YYREEE (reference sequence). This CDR3 is built from 14 residues. Between the trimmed V and J ends, which lost 3 bases and 6 bases, there was a span of 13 bases. The CDR3 here is CASSSRGSGQPQHF. The CDR3 nucleotides read TGTGCCAGCAGCTCACGGGGATCAGGTCAGCCCCAGCATTTT.

This clone was picked up one time. The chain couples TRBV3-1 (or the pseudogene TRBV3-2) to TRBJ2-5; 8 positions match TRBD2. The CDR3 is 15 amino acids. CDR1 and CDR2 (germline): LGHDT, YNNKEL (reference sequence). After removal of 0 bases from V and 4 bases from J, the junction contained 4 bases not matched to a gene. The CDR3 sequence: CASSQETGTRETQYF. In nucleotides, the CDR3 is TGTGCCAGCAGCCAAGAGACCGGGACTAGAGAGACCCAGTACTTC.